The 4 T cell receptor beta chains in this list originate from one sample, sequenced in a study of blood T cell repertoires in COVID-19. Libraries were prepared by immunoSEQ multiplex PCR; TCRdb keeps only in-frame clonotypes and omits some of them. The sample lists about 430,000 clones; roughly 90% were seen once. The sample taken for sequencing was peripheral blood. These receptors were taken from a young man with COVID-19, enrolled during active disease.

The chain has TRBV29-1 and TRBJ2-7; D remains ambiguous. The CDR3 is 12 amino acids. Trimming took 7 bases from V and 3 from J, leaving 13 bases between them. From germline, CDR1 is SQVTM and CDR2 ANQGSEA. CDR3 amino acids: CSALTDFYEQYF. The DNA of the CDR3 is TGCAGCGCTTTAACAGATTTCTACGAGCAGTACTTC.

The rearrangement joins TRBV7-9 to TRBJ1-2; TRBD1 agrees at 11 bases. V lost 3 bases to trimming and J lost 7 bases; unmatched junction nucleotides: 7. This CDR3 contains 15 residues. The germline CDR1 and CDR2 sequences are SEHNR and FQNEAQ (reference sequence). For the CDR3, the DNA is TGTGCCAGCAGCTTCGGACAGGGGGCGTTAAGTGGCTACACCTTC. This translates into CASSFGQGALSGYTF. The entire variable domain, with the rest obtained from reference TRBV7-9 and TRBJ1-2, is as follows: DTGVSQNPRHKITKRGQNVTFRCDPISEHNRLYWYRQTLGQGPEFLTYFQNEAQLEKSRLLSDRFSAERPKGSFSTLEIQRTEQGDSAMYLCASSFGQGALSGYTFGSGTRLTVV.

This sequence joins TRBV19 and TRBJ2-7, with 10 bases fitting TRBD1. CDR3 size: 18 residues. V gave up 4 bases and J gave up 1 base; unmatched junction bases: 13. Germline CDR1 is LNHDA and CDR2 is SQIVND (reference sequence). Written as DNA, the CDR3 is TGTGCCAGTAGTAGGGGGCTGACAGGGGGCGGAGGTTCCTACGAGCAGTACTTC. This gives the protein CASSRGLTGGGGSYEQYF.

The chain carries TRBV7-6 and TRBJ2-5; 12 bases fit TRBD1. Trimming cost V 4 bases and J 5 bases; bases outside gene matches: 8. The CDR3 runs 16 residues. Germline V gene sequence: CDR1 SGHVS, CDR2 FNYEAQ. DNA for the CDR3: TGTGCCAGCAGCTCACGACGGGGACAGGGGGCTGAGACCCAGTACTTC. As protein: CASSSRRGQGAETQYF.